Sequencing of this T cell receptor beta chain was carried out in a study of cytomegalovirus exposure and HLA in healthy donors. PCR used 60 Vbeta primers and 13 Jbeta primers. In the authors' methods: In a later analysis, around 12 million of 65 million to 80 million unique beta chains occurred in at least two donors. Sequencing was performed with immunoSEQ multiplex PCR; in TCRdb, only in-frame clones are kept and a portion is missing. Clonal size and the V and J genes are those of that table, whereas D and trimming came from the DNA. The data contain 95,000 to 100,000 clones, over 60% of them singletons. Per germline, CDR1 LNHDA and CDR2 SQIVND (reference sequence). The J segment lost 3 bases and the V segment lost 9 bases, leaving 8 bases of the junction unmatched. The CDR3 extends over 14 amino acids.

This receptor was identified in a human donor in good health. The chain has TRBV19 and TRBJ1-1, with 9 bases matching TRBD1. The sequenced sample was PBMCs. The CDR3 loop is CASSGQGIYTEAFF. CDR3 nucleotides: TGTGCCAGCTCGGGACAGGGAATTTACACTGAAGCTTTCTTT.